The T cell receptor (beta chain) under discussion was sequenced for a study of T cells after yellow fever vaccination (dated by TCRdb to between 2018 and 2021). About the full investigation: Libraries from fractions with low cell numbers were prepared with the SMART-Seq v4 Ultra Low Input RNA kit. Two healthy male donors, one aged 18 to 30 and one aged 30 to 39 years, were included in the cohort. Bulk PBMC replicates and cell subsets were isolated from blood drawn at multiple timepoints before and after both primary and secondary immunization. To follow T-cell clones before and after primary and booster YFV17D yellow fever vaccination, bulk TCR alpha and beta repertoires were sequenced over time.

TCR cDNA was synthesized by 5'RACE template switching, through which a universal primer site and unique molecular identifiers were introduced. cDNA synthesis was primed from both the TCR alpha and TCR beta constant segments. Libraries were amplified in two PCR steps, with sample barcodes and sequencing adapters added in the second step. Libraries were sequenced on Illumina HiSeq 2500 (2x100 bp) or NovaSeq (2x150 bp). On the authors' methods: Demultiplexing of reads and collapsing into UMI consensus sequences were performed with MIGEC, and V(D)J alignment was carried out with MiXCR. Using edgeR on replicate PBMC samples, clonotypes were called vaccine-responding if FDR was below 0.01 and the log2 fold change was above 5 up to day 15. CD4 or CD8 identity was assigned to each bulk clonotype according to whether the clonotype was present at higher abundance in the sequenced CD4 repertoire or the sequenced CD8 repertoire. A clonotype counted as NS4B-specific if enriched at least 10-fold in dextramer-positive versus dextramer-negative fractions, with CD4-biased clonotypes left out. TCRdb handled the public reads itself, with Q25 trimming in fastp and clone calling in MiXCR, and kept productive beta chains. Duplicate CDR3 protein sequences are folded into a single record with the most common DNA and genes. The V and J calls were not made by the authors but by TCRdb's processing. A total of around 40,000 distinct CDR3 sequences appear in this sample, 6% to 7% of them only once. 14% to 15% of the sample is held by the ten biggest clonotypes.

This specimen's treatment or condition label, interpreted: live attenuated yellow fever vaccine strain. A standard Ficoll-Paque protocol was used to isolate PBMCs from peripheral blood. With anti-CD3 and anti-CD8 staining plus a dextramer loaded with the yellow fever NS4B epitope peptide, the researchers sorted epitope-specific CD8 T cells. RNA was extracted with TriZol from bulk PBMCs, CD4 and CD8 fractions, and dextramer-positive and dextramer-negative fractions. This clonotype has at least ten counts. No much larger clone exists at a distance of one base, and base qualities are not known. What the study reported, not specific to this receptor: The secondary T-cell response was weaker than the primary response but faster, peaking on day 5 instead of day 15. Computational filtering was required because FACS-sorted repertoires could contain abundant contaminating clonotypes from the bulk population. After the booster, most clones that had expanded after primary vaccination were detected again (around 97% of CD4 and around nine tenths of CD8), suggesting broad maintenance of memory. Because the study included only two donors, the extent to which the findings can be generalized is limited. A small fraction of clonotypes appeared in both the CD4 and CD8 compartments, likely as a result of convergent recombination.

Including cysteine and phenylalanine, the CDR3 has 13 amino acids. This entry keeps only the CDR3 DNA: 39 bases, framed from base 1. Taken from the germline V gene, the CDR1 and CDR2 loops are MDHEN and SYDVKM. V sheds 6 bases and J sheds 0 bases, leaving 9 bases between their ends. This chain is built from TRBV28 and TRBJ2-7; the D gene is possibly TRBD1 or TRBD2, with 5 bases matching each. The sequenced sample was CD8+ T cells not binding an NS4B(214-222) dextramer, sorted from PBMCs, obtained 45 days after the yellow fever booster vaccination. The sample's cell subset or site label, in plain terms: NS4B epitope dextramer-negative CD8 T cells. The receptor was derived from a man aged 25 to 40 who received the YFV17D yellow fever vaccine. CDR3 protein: CASRGTDSYEQYF. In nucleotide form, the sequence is TGTGCCAGCAGGGGGACGGACTCCTACGAGCAGTACTTC.